The 20 T cell receptor beta chains presented below share a single source sample, sequenced in a study of technical replicates of blood from a handful of donors. Sequencing used immunoSEQ multiplex PCR; TCRdb keeps in-frame clones, though not all of them. Of about 82,000 clones in the sample, around 94% are singletons; the top ten hold roughly 0.4%. Sequencing used T cells isolated from PBMCs. These TCRs come from a human donor in good health.

The chain uses TRBV27 and TRBJ1-1, with 10 bases identical to TRBD1. The germline V gene has CDR1 MNHEY and CDR2 SMNVEV (reference sequence). The V gene end was trimmed by 6 bases and the J gene end by 8 bases; junction bases not matched to a gene: 3. The CDR3 runs 12 residues. The CDR3 region has the DNA TGTGCCAGCAGGCCGACAGGGGGCGAAGCTTTCTTT. Amino acid sequence: CASRPTGGEAFF.

The CDR3 protein is CASTTSGYEFSYEQYF. CDR3 in DNA: TGTGCCAGCACCACTAGCGGGTACGAGTTCTCCTACGAGCAGTACTTC. The V call is TRBV28, the J call TRBJ2-7; 9 bases fit TRBD2. J gave up 0 bases and V 7 bases, and 10 bases lay outside the gene matches. Germline CDR1 is MDHEN and CDR2 is SYDVKM. The CDR3 has 16 residues.

This clone has only one observation. This chain joins TRBV7-2 and TRBJ1-3; unclear D gene. The CDR3 length is 16 residues. Germline CDR1 SGHTA, CDR2 FQGNSA. Trimming took off 4 bases at V and 0 bases at J, with 13 bases between the two ends. The CDR3 sequence: CASSSTAVSSGNTIYF. The CDR3 region has the DNA TGTGCCAGCAGCTCAACAGCCGTTAGCTCTGGAAACACCATATATTTT.

The chain recombines TRBV27 with TRBJ1-5; 10 bases fit TRBD1. V was pared by 6 bases and J by 9 bases, with 8 bases of the junction left unmatched. CDR1 MNHEY and CDR2 SMNVEV come from the germline V gene (reference sequence). The CDR3 sequence is 14 residues long. CDR3 sequence (DNA): TGTGCCAGCAGGACAGGGGGCGCGGGGTGGCCCCAGCATTTT. It yields the protein CASRTGGAGWPQHF.

The chain recombines TRBV11-2 with TRBJ2-7; TRBD1 agrees at 8 bases. CDR1 SGHAT and CDR2 FQNNGV come from the germline V gene. The CDR3 covers 15 residues. The ends lost 5 bases at V and 3 bases at J; junction bases unmatched: 9. The CDR3 bases are TGTGCCAGCAGCGCGCCCGGGACAGGAAGCTACGAGCAGTACTTC. Translation gives CASSAPGTGSYEQYF.

The table lists this clone with a count of one. The chain carries TRBV19 and TRBJ1-3, with D possibly matching TRBD1 (5 bases). V was clipped by 3 bases and J by 0 bases, with 9 bases between them. This CDR3 has 15 residues. Per germline, CDR1 LNHDA and CDR2 SQIVND (reference sequence). The chain's CDR3 is CASSIGGVSGNTIYF. CDR3 bases: TGTGCCAGTAGTATTGGGGGGGTCTCTGGAAACACCATATATTTT.

The V gene is TRBV7-2, the J gene TRBJ2-7; D ambiguous. Germline V lookup: CDR1 SGHTA, CDR2 FQGNSA. V lost 0 bases and J lost 6, with 6 bases in between. This CDR3 has 12 amino acids. CDR3 nucleotides: TGTGCCAGCAGCTTAGCGTTCGGCGAGCAGTACTTC. Translating it yields CASSLAFGEQYF. The whole variable domain, filled in from reference TRBV7-2 and TRBJ2-7, reads GAGVSQSPSNKVTEKGKDVELRCDPISGHTALYWYRQSLGQGLEFLIYFQGNSAPDKSGLPSDRFSAERTGGSVSTLTIQRTQQEDSAVYLCASSLAFGEQYFGPGTRLTVT.

The chain recombines TRBV5-1 with TRBJ1-1, with D uncertain. Germline assignment: CDR1 SGHRS and CDR2 YFSETQ. The CDR3 is made up of 11 amino acids. The ends were cut back, 0 bases at V and 8 bases at J, with 5 bases in the middle. CDR3 sequence: CASSLGQEAFF. In DNA form, the CDR3 reads TGCGCCAGCAGCTTGGGGCAAGAAGCTTTCTTT.

The chain has TRBV4-3 and TRBJ1-1; D remains ambiguous. Germline CDR1 and CDR2: LGHNA and YSLEER. This CDR3 spans 15 amino acids. Trimming pared 0 bases from V and 0 bases from J, leaving 8 bases between. DNA for the CDR3: TGCGCCAGCAGCCAAGAAGAGTTCATGAACACTGAAGCTTTCTTT. Translating gives CASSQEEFMNTEAFF.

This chain joins TRBV7-2 and TRBJ1-5; perhaps TRBD1 as D (5 bases). Germline loops: CDR1 SGHTA, CDR2 FQGNSA. Trimming took off 1 base at V and 4 bases at J, with 14 bases between the two ends. The CDR3 is 16 amino acids. The CDR3 DNA reads as TGTGCCAGCAGCTTAGGGGTGACAGCTACTAATCAGCCCCAGCATTTT. It yields the protein CASSLGVTATNQPQHF.

Written as DNA, the CDR3 is TGTGCCACCAGCGCCAGACTAGCGGGGGTAGGGGAGCAGTACTTC. Its translation is CATSARLAGVGEQYF. The chain couples TRBV15 to TRBJ2-7; TRBD2 agrees at 12 bases. CDR3 length: 15 amino acids. From germline, CDR1 is LNHNV and CDR2 YYDKDF (reference sequence). V was clipped by 5 bases and J by 7 bases; unmatched bases: 9.

The chain uses TRBV5-4 and TRBJ2-7; 7 bases fit TRBD1. V was clipped by 4 bases and J by 3 bases; unmatched bases: 10. CDR3 length: 15 residues. Germline V gives CDR1 SGHNT, CDR2 YYREEE (reference sequence). This chain's CDR3 is CASSRETGPDYEQYF. In nucleotides, the CDR3 is TGTGCCAGCAGCCGAGAGACAGGGCCAGACTACGAGCAGTACTTC.

The rearrangement uses TRBV20-1 and TRBJ2-7, with D possibly TRBD2 on 5 matching bases. CDR1 and CDR2 (germline): DFQATT, SNEGSKA (reference sequence). CDR3 length: 11 amino acids. CDR3 amino acids: CMASSPYEQYF. CDR3 DNA: TGCATGGCTAGCTCCCCCTACGAGCAGTACTTC.

CDR3 region: CAFRTDNNYEQYF. The CDR3 bases are TGTGCCTTTCGGACTGATAATAACTACGAGCAGTACTTC. This sequence joins TRBV10-3 and TRBJ2-7; tentatively, D is TRBD2 (5 bases). With 11 bases removed from V and 3 bases from J, the gap between germline ends came to 17 bases. CDR3 length: 13 amino acids. Per germline, CDR1 ENHRY and CDR2 SYGVKD.

The gene calls are TRBV20-1 and TRBJ1-1; D is unresolved. The CDR3 contains 10 residues. Trimming stripped 8 bases from V and 10 bases from J, with 14 bases between. Per germline, CDR1 DFQATT and CDR2 SNEGSKA (reference sequence). The CDR3 DNA sequence: TGCAGTCCTGGCCGGGAGGGAGCTTTCTTT. Encoded protein: CSPGREGAFF.

V and J are TRBV6-1 and TRBJ1-2; TRBD1 is a possible D gene (5 bases). The CDR3 runs 11 residues. Germline V gives CDR1 MNHNS, CDR2 SASEGT. CDR3: CATVQLYGYTF. CDR3 coding DNA: TGTGCGACAGTACAACTCTATGGCTACACCTTC.

This sequence joins TRBV28 and TRBJ1-5; D unresolved. Germline V CDR1 and CDR2: MDHEN, SYDVKM. V shed 0 bases and J shed 6 bases, with 9 bases lying between them. This CDR3 spans 14 amino acids. The CDR3 reads CASSLWQTGQPQHF. CDR3 DNA: TGTGCCAGCAGTTTATGGCAGACTGGTCAGCCCCAGCATTTT.

The V call is TRBV6-5, the J call TRBJ1-3; D remains ambiguous. The CDR3 sequence is 12 residues long. V was shortened by 2 bases and J by 8 bases, with 7 bases between the two germline ends. Germline V CDR1 and CDR2: MNHEY, SVGAGI. The CDR3 region is CASSYIEDTIYF. The CDR3 DNA follows: TGTGCCAGCAGTTACATCGAGGACACCATATATTTT.

The chain couples TRBV7-2 to TRBJ2-6, with TRBD1 identical over 7 bases. V trimming: 5 bases; J trimming: 0 bases; junction bases outside the gene matches: 10. Germline values: CDR1 SGHTA, CDR2 FQGNSA. The CDR3 length is 18 residues. CDR3 in amino acids: CASSTTGTAYSGANVLTF. CDR3 bases: TGTGCCAGCAGCACCACCGGGACAGCTTACTCTGGGGCCAACGTCCTGACTTTC.

The rearrangement links TRBV4-3 to TRBJ2-1, with 7 nucleotides matching TRBD2. Germline V gene sequence: CDR1 LGHNA, CDR2 YSLEER. The CDR3 sequence is 16 residues long. V shed 4 bases, J shed 2 bases, and the junction held 8 bases outside the gene matches. The CDR3 sequence is CASSLSPSGAYNEQFF. The CDR3 DNA reads TGCGCCAGCAGCCTCAGTCCTAGCGGAGCCTACAATGAGCAGTTCTTC.